The clone carrying this T cell receptor (beta chain) was seen many times. Trimming took off 3 bases at V and 0 bases at J, with 12 bases between the two ends. The CDR3 runs 16 residues. Germline V CDR1 and CDR2: LGHNA, YSLEER. This entry comes from a study of molecular identifiers for immune sequencing clone quantification. In TCRdb, the PCR reads were re-called with MiXCR into one record per CDR3 protein. Among some 320,000 distinct CDR3 sequences listed, about 21% were seen once. Naive CD8 T cells were sorted, and the gate applied was CD8+CD4-CCR7+CD45RA+. Input material: naive CD8+ T cells from blood, with Jurkat cell RNA spiked in. Regarding subset: FACS-sorted CD8+CD4-CCR7+CD45RA+ naive T cells. The receptor was isolated from a human donor in good health. Some libraries in this study had Jurkat cell RNA spiked in. This rearrangement joins TRBV4-3 to TRBJ1-3; no reliable D call. The CDR3 DNA sequence: TGCGCCAGCAGCCAGGACCGAGCAAGCTCTGGAAACACCATATATTTT. Residues: CASSQDRASSGNTIYF.